This TCR beta chain came from a study of beta chain features in type 1 diabetes. In the study overall: Patient and healthy donor groups were alike in age, gender and cell yields. Study conclusions and caveats: TCRB CDR3 length was moderately but significantly reduced in all four CD4+ subsets of Type 1 diabetes patients.

Per donor, one heparinised blood draw averaged approximately 110 mL. CD4+ cells of the naive, central memory, regulatory and stem cell-like memory types were sorted via CD45RO/CCR7/CD25/CD127/CD95/CD27. Sort purity for all populations was recorded as exceeding 98%. Expressed TCRB transcripts were sequenced, since all the RNA that had been isolated was reverse transcribed. The table came from immunoSEQ multiplex PCR; TCRdb's copy has only in-frame clones and leaves some out. The sample has roughly 700,000 clones; 13% are singletons. The CDR3 sequence is 16 residues long. With V trimmed by 3 bases and J by 5 bases, 12 bases remained unmatched. The V gene's germline CDR1 is SGDLS and CDR2 YYNGEE. Notes on this clone: Its antigen remains unknown.

What was sequenced was naive CD4+ T cells from blood. This TCR was recovered from a man in his late teens or twenties with type 1 diabetes. The chain has TRBV9 and TRBJ2-5, with TRBD1 identical over 8 bases. CDR3 nucleotide sequence: TGTGCCAGCAGCGCAAACCCCGGGACAGGCTGGGAGACCCAGTACTTC. The encoded protein is CASSANPGTGWETQYF.